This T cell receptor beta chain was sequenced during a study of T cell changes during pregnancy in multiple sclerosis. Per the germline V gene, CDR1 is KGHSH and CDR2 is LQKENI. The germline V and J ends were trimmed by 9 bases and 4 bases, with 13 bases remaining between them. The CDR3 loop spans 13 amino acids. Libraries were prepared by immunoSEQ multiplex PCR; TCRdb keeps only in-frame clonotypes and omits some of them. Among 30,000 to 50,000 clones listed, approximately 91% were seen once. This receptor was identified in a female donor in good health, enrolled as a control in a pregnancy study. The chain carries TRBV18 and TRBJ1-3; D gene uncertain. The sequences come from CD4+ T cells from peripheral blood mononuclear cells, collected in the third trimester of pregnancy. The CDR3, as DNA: TGTGCCAGTGCCAACGGGGAGGGAAACACCATATATTTT. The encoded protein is CASANGEGNTIYF.